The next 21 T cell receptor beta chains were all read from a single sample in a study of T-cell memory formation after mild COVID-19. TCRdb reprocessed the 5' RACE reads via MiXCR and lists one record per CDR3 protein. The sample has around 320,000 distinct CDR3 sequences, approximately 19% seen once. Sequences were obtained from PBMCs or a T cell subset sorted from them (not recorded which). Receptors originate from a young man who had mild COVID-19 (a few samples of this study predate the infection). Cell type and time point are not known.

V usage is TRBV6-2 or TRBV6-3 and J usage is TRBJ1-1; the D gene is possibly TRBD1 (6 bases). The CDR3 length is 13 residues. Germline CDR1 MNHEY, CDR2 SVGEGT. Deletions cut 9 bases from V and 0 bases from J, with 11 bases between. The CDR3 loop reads CASEGGMNTEAFF. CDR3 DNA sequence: TGTGCCAGTGAAGGGGGGATGAACACTGAAGCTTTCTTT.

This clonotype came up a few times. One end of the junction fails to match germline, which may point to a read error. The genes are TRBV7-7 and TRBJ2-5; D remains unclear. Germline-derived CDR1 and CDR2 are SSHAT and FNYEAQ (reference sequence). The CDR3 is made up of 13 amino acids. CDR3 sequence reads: CASSFNLRETQYF. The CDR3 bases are TGTGCTAGCAGCTTTAATCTACGGGAGACCCAGTACTTC.

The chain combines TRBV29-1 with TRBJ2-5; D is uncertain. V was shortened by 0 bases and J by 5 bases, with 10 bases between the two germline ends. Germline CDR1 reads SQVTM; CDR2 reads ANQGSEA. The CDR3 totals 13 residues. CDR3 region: CSVEEGPQETQYF. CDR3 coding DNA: TGCAGCGTTGAAGAAGGCCCCCAGGAGACCCAGTACTTC.

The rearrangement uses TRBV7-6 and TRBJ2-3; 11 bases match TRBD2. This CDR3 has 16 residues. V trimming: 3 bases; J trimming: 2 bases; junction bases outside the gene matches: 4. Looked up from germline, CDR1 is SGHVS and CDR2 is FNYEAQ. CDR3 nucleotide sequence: TGTGCCAGCAGCTTGCTAGCGGGGGGCAACACAGATACGCAGTATTTT. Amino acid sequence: CASSLLAGGNTDTQYF.

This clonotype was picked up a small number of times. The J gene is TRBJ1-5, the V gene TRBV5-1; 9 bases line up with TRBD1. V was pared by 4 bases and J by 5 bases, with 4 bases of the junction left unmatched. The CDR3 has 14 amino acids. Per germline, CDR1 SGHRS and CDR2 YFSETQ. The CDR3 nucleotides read TGCGCCAGCAGCCCCACAGGGGGCGATCAGCCCCAGCATTTT. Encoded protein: CASSPTGGDQPQHF.

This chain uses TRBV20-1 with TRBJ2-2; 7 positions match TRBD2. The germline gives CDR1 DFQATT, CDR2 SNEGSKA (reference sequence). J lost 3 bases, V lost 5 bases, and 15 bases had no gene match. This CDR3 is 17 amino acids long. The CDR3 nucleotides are TGCAGTGCTGGAAGACGGATGACTAGCTTAGACACCGGGGAGCTGTTTTTT. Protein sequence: CSAGRRMTSLDTGELFF.

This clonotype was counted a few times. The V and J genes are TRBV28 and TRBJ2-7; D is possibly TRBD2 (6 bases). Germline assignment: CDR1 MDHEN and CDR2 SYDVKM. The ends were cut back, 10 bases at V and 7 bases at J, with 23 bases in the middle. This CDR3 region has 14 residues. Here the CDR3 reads CATTPGGADLEQYV. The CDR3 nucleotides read TGTGCCACAACCCCCGGGGGAGCGGATTTGGAGCAGTACGTC.

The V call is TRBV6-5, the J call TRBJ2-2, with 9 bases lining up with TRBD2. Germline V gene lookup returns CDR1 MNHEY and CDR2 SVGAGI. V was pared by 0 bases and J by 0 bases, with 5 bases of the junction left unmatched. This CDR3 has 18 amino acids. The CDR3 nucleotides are TGTGCCAGCAGTTACTCGGGTAGCGGGGGTTCGAACACCGGGGAGCTGTTTTTT. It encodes CASSYSGSGGSNTGELFF.

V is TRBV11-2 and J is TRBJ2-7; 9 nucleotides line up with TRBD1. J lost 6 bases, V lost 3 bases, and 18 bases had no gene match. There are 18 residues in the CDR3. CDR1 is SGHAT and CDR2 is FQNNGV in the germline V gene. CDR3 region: CASSFYFYTPGQGVEQYV. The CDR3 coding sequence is TGTGCCAGCAGCTTTTACTTCTATACTCCGGGACAGGGAGTCGAGCAGTACGTC.

The CDR3 is CATRNRGPGEKLFF. The CDR3 coding sequence is TGTGCCACCAGAAACCGGGGGCCAGGTGAAAAACTGTTTTTT. This rearrangement joins TRBV15 to TRBJ1-4, with D perhaps matching TRBD1 (6 bases). The V and J ends lost 6 bases and 7 bases respectively, with 15 bases between them. Germline V CDR1 and CDR2: LNHNV, YYDKDF (reference sequence). The CDR3 has 14 amino acids. The full variable domain, its missing parts supplied by reference TRBV15 and TRBJ1-4, is DAMVIQNPRYQVTQFGKPVTLSCSQTLNHNVMYWYQQKSSQAPKLLFHYYDKDFNNEADTPDNFQSRRPNTSFCFLDIRSPGLGDTAMYLCATRNRGPGEKLFFGSGTQLSVL.

The CDR3 coding sequence is TGCGCCAGCAGCTTGGAGCCAGGGCCGAATGAAAAACTGTTTTTT. Amino acid sequence: CASSLEPGPNEKLFF. The chain couples TRBV5-1 to TRBJ1-4, with D possibly matching TRBD1 (5 bases). The CDR3 sequence is 15 residues long. Looked up from germline, CDR1 is SGHRS and CDR2 is YFSETQ. V was shortened by 0 bases and J by 5 bases, with 11 bases between the two germline ends.

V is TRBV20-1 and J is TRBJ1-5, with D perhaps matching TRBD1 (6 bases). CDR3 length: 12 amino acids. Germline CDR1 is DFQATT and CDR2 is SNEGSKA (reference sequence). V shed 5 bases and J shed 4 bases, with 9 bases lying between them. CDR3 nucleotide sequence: TGCAGTGCTCCCGGACAGAATCAGCCCCAGCATTTT. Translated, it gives CSAPGQNQPQHF.

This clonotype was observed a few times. The CDR3 loop reads CASSYPGQGLDTQYF. CDR3 sequence (DNA): TGTGCCAGCAGTTACCCGGGACAGGGTTTAGATACGCAGTATTTT. V is TRBV6-5 and J is TRBJ2-3; 9 bases map to TRBD1. V shed 2 bases and J 5 bases; nucleotides not matched to a gene: 5. The V gene's germline CDR1 is MNHEY and CDR2 SVGAGI. The CDR3 consists of 15 residues.

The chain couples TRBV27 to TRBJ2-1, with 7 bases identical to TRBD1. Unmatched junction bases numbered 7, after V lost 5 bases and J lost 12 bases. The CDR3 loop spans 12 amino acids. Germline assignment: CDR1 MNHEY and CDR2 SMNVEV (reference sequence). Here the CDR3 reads CASSQLTGWQFF. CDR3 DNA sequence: TGTGCCAGCAGTCAATTGACAGGGTGGCAGTTCTTC.

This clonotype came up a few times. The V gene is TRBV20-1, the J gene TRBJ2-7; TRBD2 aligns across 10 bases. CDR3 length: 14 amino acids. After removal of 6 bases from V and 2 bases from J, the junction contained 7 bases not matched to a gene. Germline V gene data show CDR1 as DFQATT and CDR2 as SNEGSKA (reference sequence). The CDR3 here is CSALLAGDTYEQYV. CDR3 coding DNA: TGCAGTGCCCTCCTAGCGGGGGATACCTACGAGCAGTACGTC.

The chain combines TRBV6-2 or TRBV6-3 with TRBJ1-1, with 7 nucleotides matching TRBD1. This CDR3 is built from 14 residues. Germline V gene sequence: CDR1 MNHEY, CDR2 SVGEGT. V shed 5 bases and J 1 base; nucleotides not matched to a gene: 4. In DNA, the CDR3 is TGTGCCAGCAGTGACCGGGACAGGAACACTGAAGCTTTCTTT. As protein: CASSDRDRNTEAFF.

The CDR3 sequence: CASSFGQGQQYGYTF. Written as DNA, the CDR3 is TGTGCCAGCAGCTTCGGGCAGGGACAGCAGTATGGCTACACCTTC. The V gene is TRBV11-1, the J gene TRBJ1-2; 7 bases fit TRBD1. From germline, CDR1 is SGHAT and CDR2 FQDESV (reference sequence). The CDR3 runs 15 residues. V shed 3 bases and J 5 bases; nucleotides not matched to a gene: 9. Full variable domain (remainder filled in from reference TRBV11-1 and TRBJ1-2): EAEVAQSPRYKITEKSQAVAFWCDPISGHATLYWYRQILGQGPELLVQFQDESVVDDSQLPKDRFSAERLKGVDSTLKIQPAELGDSAMYLCASSFGQGQQYGYTFGSGTRLTVV.

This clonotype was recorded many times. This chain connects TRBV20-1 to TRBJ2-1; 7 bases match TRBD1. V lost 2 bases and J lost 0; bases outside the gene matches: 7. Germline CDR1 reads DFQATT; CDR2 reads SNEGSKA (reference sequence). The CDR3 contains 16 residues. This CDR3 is CSARKDRPSSYNEQFF. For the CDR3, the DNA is TGCAGTGCTAGAAAGGACAGGCCGAGCTCCTACAATGAGCAGTTCTTC.

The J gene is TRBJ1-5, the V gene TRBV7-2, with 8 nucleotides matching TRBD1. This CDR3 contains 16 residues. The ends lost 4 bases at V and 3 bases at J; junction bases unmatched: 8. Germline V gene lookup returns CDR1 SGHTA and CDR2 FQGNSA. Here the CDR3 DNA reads TGTGCCAGCAGCTCATACCCGGGACAGGTCAATCAGCCCCAGCATTTT. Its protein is CASSSYPGQVNQPQHF.

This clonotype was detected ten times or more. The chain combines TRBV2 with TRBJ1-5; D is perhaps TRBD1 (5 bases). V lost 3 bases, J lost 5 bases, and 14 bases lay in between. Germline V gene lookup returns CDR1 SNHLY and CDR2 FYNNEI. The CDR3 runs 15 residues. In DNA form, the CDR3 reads TGTGCCAGCAGTGATGTCGGGGGTAGTGATCAGCCCCAGCATTTT. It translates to CASSDVGGSDQPQHF.

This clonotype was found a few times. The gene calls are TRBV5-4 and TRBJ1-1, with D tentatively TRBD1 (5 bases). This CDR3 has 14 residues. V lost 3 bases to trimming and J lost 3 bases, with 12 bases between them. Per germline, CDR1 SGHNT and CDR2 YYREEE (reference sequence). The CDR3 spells CASSYTGGDTEAFF. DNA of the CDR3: TGTGCCAGCAGCTATACAGGCGGGGACACTGAAGCTTTCTTT.